Below, 24 T cell receptor beta chains from the same sample are listed, as sequenced in a study of response to subunit inactivated influenza vaccine. TCRdb reprocessed the RT-PCR reads with MiXCR, giving one entry per CDR3 protein. The repertoire has 200,000 to 300,000 distinct CDR3 sequences, 12% of them found once; the top ten carry 7.5% to 10%. Here the sequenced sample was non-naive T cells sorted from PBMCs, taken 14 days before vaccination. These receptors were obtained from a man over 45 who received an inactivated influenza vaccine.

This clonotype has a handful of counts. The rearrangement links TRBV2 to TRBJ2-1; D is undetermined. Trimming took 3 bases from V and 5 from J, leaving 17 bases between them. This CDR3 region has 16 residues. Germline values: CDR1 SNHLY, CDR2 FYNNEI. CDR3 sequence: CASSEGRPQPNNEQFF. As DNA, the CDR3 is TGTGCCAGCAGTGAGGGCAGGCCACAACCGAACAATGAGCAGTTCTTC.

This clonotype was counted only a few times. V is TRBV20-1 and J is TRBJ2-3; TRBD1 might be the D (5 bases). V lost 0 bases to trimming and J lost 1 base, with 11 bases between them. CDR3 length equals 15 residues. Germline values: CDR1 DFQATT, CDR2 SNEGSKA (reference sequence). CDR3 nucleotides: TGCAGTGCTAGAGACAGGGTAGTAGGCACAGATACGCAGTATTTT. This translates into CSARDRVVGTDTQYF.

This clonotype was recorded many times. The V call is TRBV4-3, the J call TRBJ2-7, with 8 nucleotides matching TRBD1. The V segment lost 4 bases and the J segment 7 bases; nucleotides outside the gene matches: 9. Germline CDR1 and CDR2: LGHNA and YSLEER. The CDR3 is 14 amino acids. This chain's CDR3 is CASSLGTGPLEQYF. The CDR3 bases are TGCGCCAGCAGCCTCGGGACAGGCCCCCTGGAGCAGTACTTC.

In its sample, this clonotype was seen many times. The genes are TRBV12-3 or TRBV12-4 and TRBJ2-7; 10 positions match TRBD2. The CDR3 is 14 residues long. With 6 bases clipped from V and 2 bases from J, the junction kept 4 bases outside the gene matches. The CDR3 DNA reads TGTGCCAGCAGAGATCTAGCGGGGGCCTACGAGCAGTACTTC. Translating it yields CASRDLAGAYEQYF.

The gene calls are TRBV6-1 and TRBJ1-2, with a tentative D call TRBD1 (5 bases). Germline V gene lookup returns CDR1 MNHNS and CDR2 SASEGT. V lost 4 bases to trimming and J lost 5 bases, with 8 bases between them. The CDR3 contains 12 residues. The CDR3 coding sequence is TGTGCCAGCAGTGTACAGGCGTATGGCTACACCTTC. Protein: CASSVQAYGYTF.

Only a few counts were recorded for this clonotype. V gene TRBV20-1 combines with J gene TRBJ2-7, with D tentatively TRBD1 (7 bases). With 1 base removed from V and 2 bases from J, the gap between germline ends came to 15 bases. This CDR3 comprises 15 residues. Looked up from germline, CDR1 is DFQATT and CDR2 is SNEGSKA (reference sequence). The CDR3 is CSARGSSDRAYEQYF. The CDR3 coding sequence is TGCAGTGCTAGAGGATCTAGCGACAGGGCCTACGAGCAGTACTTC.

CDR3: CASSQFDRGMPFF. For the CDR3, the DNA is TGTGCCAGCAGCCAATTCGACAGGGGTATGCCGTTCTTC. The chain has TRBV3-1 and TRBJ2-1, with 8 positions matching TRBD1. From germline, CDR1 is LGHDT and CDR2 YNNKEL (reference sequence). The junction had 9 bases not matched to a gene; V was cut back by 2 bases and J by 15 bases. The CDR3 runs to 13 residues.

V is TRBV4-2 and J is TRBJ1-4; D gene unclear. This CDR3 is 13 amino acids long. Trimming cost V 6 bases and J 3 bases, with 8 bases left between them. Germline assignment: CDR1 LGHNA and CDR2 YNFKEQ. The CDR3 DNA reads TGTGCCAGCAGGACCGATCCTAATGAAAAACTGTTTTTT. Translating it yields CASRTDPNEKLFF.

This clonotype showed up just a few times. The J gene is TRBJ2-1, the V gene TRBV7-2; 9 positions match TRBD2. The CDR3 sequence is 15 residues long. Germline values: CDR1 SGHTA, CDR2 FQGNSA. V gave up 1 base and J gave up 7 bases; unmatched junction bases: 5. This chain's CDR3 is CASSLGSSGVNEQFF. The CDR3 DNA follows: TGTGCCAGCAGCTTAGGTTCTAGCGGGGTAAATGAGCAGTTCTTC.

This clonotype came up a few times. This sequence joins TRBV15 and TRBJ2-1; tentative D call: TRBD1 (5 bases). The ends were cut back, 3 bases at V and 6 bases at J, with 9 bases in the middle. Germline CDR1 reads LNHNV; CDR2 reads YYDKDF (reference sequence). The CDR3 consists of 13 residues. CDR3 amino acids: CATSSRRGNEQFF. The CDR3 DNA reads TGTGCCACCAGCAGTCGAAGGGGCAATGAGCAGTTCTTC.

This clonotype was seen only a few times. At one end the junction does not follow the germline gene, possibly because of a read error. The rearrangement uses TRBV5-1 and TRBJ1-1, with D possibly matching TRBD1 (6 bases). The germline V gene encodes CDR1 SGHRS and CDR2 YFSETQ. This CDR3 region has 15 residues. The CDR3 nucleotides are TGCGCCAGCAGCAGCCGGACGGGGGCCAGCACTGAAGTTTTCTTT. Protein: CASSSRTGASTEVFF.

This clonotype showed up just a few times. This rearrangement joins TRBV27 to TRBJ1-2, with D possibly TRBD1 on 6 matching bases. V was cut by 5 bases and J by 4 bases, with 14 bases left in between. Per germline, CDR1 MNHEY and CDR2 SMNVEV (reference sequence). The CDR3 contains 14 residues. The CDR3 sequence is CASSNYGGSYGYTF. The DNA of the CDR3 is TGTGCCAGCAGTAATTACGGGGGCAGCTATGGCTACACCTTC.

The chain recombines TRBV7-2 with TRBJ2-1; 7 positions agree with TRBD2. Germline V gene sequence: CDR1 SGHTA, CDR2 FQGNSA. Trimming took 0 bases from V and 14 from J; bases not matched to a gene: 7. The CDR3 has 13 residues. In DNA, the CDR3 is TGTGCCAGCAGCTTAGCCCCTCAACGGGGGGAGTTCTTC. This encodes CASSLAPQRGEFF.

The rearrangement links TRBV29-1 to TRBJ1-2; 9 bases are shared with TRBD1. The CDR3 contains 13 residues. The germline gives CDR1 SQVTM, CDR2 ANQGSEA. J lost 5 bases, V lost 6 bases, and 7 bases had no gene match. CDR3 residues: CSVGTGLLYGYTF. For the CDR3, the DNA is TGCAGCGTGGGGACAGGGCTGCTGTATGGCTACACCTTC.

This clonotype was seen a handful of times. The chain employs TRBV7-8 and TRBJ1-6; possibly TRBD1 for D (6 bases). The CDR3 is made up of 16 amino acids. Trimming removed 4 bases from V and 7 bases from J, with 17 bases in between. CDR1 is SGHVS and CDR2 is FQNEAQ in the germline V gene. The DNA for the CDR3 is TGTGCCAGCAGCTCCAATTCGGGGAGGGGGAATTCACCCCTCCACTTT. Translating it yields CASSSNSGRGNSPLHF.

CDR3 amino acids: CSAPGSSADTQYF. CDR3 in DNA: TGCAGTGCTCCCGGATCTAGCGCAGATACGCAGTATTTT. The chain joins TRBV20-1 to TRBJ2-3; the D gene is possibly TRBD2 (6 bases). This CDR3 spans 13 amino acids. Germline lookup yields CDR1 DFQATT and CDR2 SNEGSKA (reference sequence). V shed 5 bases and J shed 4 bases, with 13 bases lying between them.

The V and J genes are TRBV5-1 and TRBJ2-5; perhaps D is TRBD1 or TRBD2 (5 bases each). Germline CDR1 and CDR2: SGHRS and YFSETQ. CDR3 size: 16 residues. The V gene lost 2 bases and the J gene lost 1 base, with 15 bases spanning the gap. The CDR3 is CASSFGPAGTQETQYF. The DNA for the CDR3 is TGCGCCAGCAGCTTCGGTCCGGCAGGGACCCAAGAGACCCAGTACTTC. The complete variable domain, with remaining parts taken from reference TRBV5-1 and TRBJ2-5, reads KAGVTQTPRYLIKTRGQQVTLSCSPISGHRSVSWYQQTPGQGLQFLFEYFSETQRNKGNFPGRFSGRQFSNSRSEMNVSTLELGDSALYLCASSFGPAGTQETQYFGPGTRLLVL.

The rearrangement links TRBV7-2 to TRBJ2-1; the match to TRBD1 covers 7 bases. Germline loops: CDR1 SGHTA, CDR2 FQGNSA. The CDR3 is made up of 15 amino acids. With 1 base clipped from V and 8 bases from J, the junction kept 8 bases outside the gene matches. The CDR3 protein is CASSLEVAGGHEQFF. The CDR3, as DNA: TGTGCCAGCAGCTTAGAGGTGGCAGGGGGACATGAGCAGTTCTTC.

This clonotype has just a few counts. This rearrangement joins TRBV28 to TRBJ2-7, with TRBD2 identical over 9 bases. V shed 5 bases, J shed 1 base, and the junction held 21 bases outside the gene matches. Germline V gene data show CDR1 as MDHEN and CDR2 as SYDVKM. The CDR3 totals 20 residues. The CDR3 DNA reads as TGTGCCAGCAGTACCTATAGGACGCGACTAGCGGCAAAAGAGTCCTACGAGCAGTACTTC. Protein product: CASSTYRTRLAAKESYEQYF.

The chain couples TRBV20-1 to TRBJ1-2; 7 positions agree with TRBD1. Germline CDR1 and CDR2: DFQATT and SNEGSKA (reference sequence). The CDR3 has 13 amino acids. V shed 4 bases and J 4 bases; nucleotides not matched to a gene: 6. The CDR3 sequence is CSAIGQDLYGYTF. CDR3 in DNA: TGCAGTGCTATTGGACAGGACCTCTATGGCTACACCTTC.

This clonotype was observed a few times. The genes are TRBV27 and TRBJ1-1; D not resolved. V was shortened by 3 bases and J by 0 bases, with 5 bases between the two germline ends. The CDR3 totals 13 residues. Germline CDR1 MNHEY, CDR2 SMNVEV (reference sequence). As DNA, the CDR3 is TGTGCCAGCAGTTTTGCTATGAACACTGAAGCTTTCTTT. Translated, it gives CASSFAMNTEAFF.

The table lists this clonotype with a few counts. This rearrangement joins TRBV7-9 to TRBJ2-2, with no clear D. Germline V gene data show CDR1 as SEHNR and CDR2 as FQNEAQ (reference sequence). V was trimmed by 0 bases and J by 2 bases, leaving 10 bases between them. The CDR3 runs 16 residues. The CDR3 protein is CASSLALGVNTGELFF. The CDR3 DNA is TGTGCCAGCAGCTTAGCGCTTGGGGTCAACACCGGGGAGCTGTTTTTT.

This clonotype has a handful of counts. The V and J genes are TRBV4-3 and TRBJ2-1; D perhaps matches TRBD2 (5 bases). This CDR3 has 15 amino acids. Germline V gene data show CDR1 as LGHNA and CDR2 as YSLEER. V dropped 3 bases and J dropped 5 bases, with 14 bases sitting between them. The CDR3 region is CASSQNPGIDNEQFF. CDR3 bases: TGCGCCAGCAGCCAGAATCCGGGAATCGACAATGAGCAGTTCTTC.

This chain joins TRBV10-3 and TRBJ2-3, with TRBD1 matching over 7 bases. Germline V CDR1 and CDR2: ENHRY, SYGVKD. The CDR3 consists of 15 residues. The ends lost 0 bases at V and 6 bases at J; junction bases unmatched: 6. The chain's CDR3 is CAISESGVGGDTQYF. As DNA, the CDR3 is TGTGCCATCAGTGAGTCCGGGGTAGGGGGCGATACGCAGTATTTT.